Below, 3 T cell receptor beta chains from the same sample are listed, as sequenced in a study of cytomegalovirus exposure and HLA in healthy donors. PCR used 60 Vbeta primers and 13 Jbeta primers. The table came from immunoSEQ multiplex PCR; TCRdb's copy has only in-frame clones and leaves some out. The data show about 140,000 clones, roughly 62% seen once. Sequenced: PBMCs. Receptor source: a male donor in good health and CMV-seronegative.

CDR3 in amino acids: CASSVAGRFNQPQHF. CDR3 nucleotide sequence: TGTGCCAGCAGCGTCGCGGGAAGGTTCAATCAGCCCCAGCATTTT. The chain has TRBV9 and TRBJ1-5; D is unresolved. The V and J ends lost 2 bases and 3 bases respectively, with 12 bases between them. The CDR3 loop spans 15 amino acids. The germline V gene encodes CDR1 SGDLS and CDR2 YYNGEE.

This chain uses TRBV29-1 with TRBJ2-2; 10 bases agree with TRBD2. J was trimmed by 4 bases and V by 6 bases; bases with no gene match: 5. Per the germline V gene, CDR1 is SQVTM and CDR2 is ANQGSEA. The CDR3 runs 14 residues. This CDR3 is CSVELAGFTGELFF. The CDR3 DNA reads TGCAGCGTGGAACTAGCGGGGTTCACCGGGGAGCTGTTTTTT.

The V gene is TRBV5-1, the J gene TRBJ2-3, with a weak D call TRBD2 (6 bases). This CDR3 is 14 amino acids long. Trimming removed 0 bases at V and 5 bases at J, with 10 bases between. Looked up from germline, CDR1 is SGHRS and CDR2 is YFSETQ. CDR3 sequence: CASSLGAGIDTQYF. Here the CDR3 DNA reads TGCGCCAGCAGCTTGGGCGCGGGGATAGATACGCAGTATTTT. Complete variable domain (other parts from reference TRBV5-1 and TRBJ2-3): KAGVTQTPRYLIKTRGQQVTLSCSPISGHRSVSWYQQTPGQGLQFLFEYFSETQRNKGNFPGRFSGRQFSNSRSEMNVSTLELGDSALYLCASSLGAGIDTQYFGPGTRLTVL.